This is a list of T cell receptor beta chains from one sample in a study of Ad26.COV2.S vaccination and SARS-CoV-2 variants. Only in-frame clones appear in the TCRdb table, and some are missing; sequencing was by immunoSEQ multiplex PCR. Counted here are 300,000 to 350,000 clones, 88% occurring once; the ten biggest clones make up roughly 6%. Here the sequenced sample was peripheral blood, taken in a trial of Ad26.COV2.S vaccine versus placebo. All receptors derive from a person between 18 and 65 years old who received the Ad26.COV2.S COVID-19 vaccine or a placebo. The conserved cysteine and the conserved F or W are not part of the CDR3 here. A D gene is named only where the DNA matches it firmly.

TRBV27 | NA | ASSLWDTSNSPLH
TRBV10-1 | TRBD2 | ASSGLAGRTYNEQF
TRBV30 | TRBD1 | AWSGTGAKAYGYT
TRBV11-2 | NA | ASSPRTGFPY
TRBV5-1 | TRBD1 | ASSPWTGGASGANVLT
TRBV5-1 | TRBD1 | ASASDRLTDTQY
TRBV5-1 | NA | ASSSPGQSTDTQY
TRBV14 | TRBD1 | ASSKQTGAGANVLT
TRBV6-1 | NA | ASSENTGTIIQTQY
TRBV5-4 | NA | ASSLDINQPQH
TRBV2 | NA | ASSLNWANVLT
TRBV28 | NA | ATNIRGWGTQY
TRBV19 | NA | ASSGGGALTFSSNQPQH
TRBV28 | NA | ASSLGETQY
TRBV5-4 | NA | ASSVGPGQMNTEAF
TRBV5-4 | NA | ASSFGQKYGYT
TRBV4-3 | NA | ASSQVLGGGLASASALGYT
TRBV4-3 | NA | ASSQDRQGITDTQY
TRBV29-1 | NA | SVASGSYEQY
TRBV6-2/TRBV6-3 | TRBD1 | ASSRTGGNYGYT
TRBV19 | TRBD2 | ASSIDSPRGGVTDTQY
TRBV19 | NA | ASSEQNNSPLH
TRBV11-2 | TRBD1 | ASSTGADTQY
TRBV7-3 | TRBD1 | ASSRPGQGAYNEQF
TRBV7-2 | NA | ASSYRQRADIQY
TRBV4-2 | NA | ASSQRRTPGRQF
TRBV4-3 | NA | ASSPHSASNYGYT
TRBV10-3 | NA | AISEDSMNTEAF
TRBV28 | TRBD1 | ATGQGASGELF
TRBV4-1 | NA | ASSQGGPYEQY
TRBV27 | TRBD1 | ASSHLPGQAPPTNEKLF
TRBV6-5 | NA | ASSNPSGGNSPLH